This TCR beta chain was recorded in a study of T-cell memory formation after mild COVID-19. For the study at large: Among the donors, TCR clusters were largely specific to each donor.

This clonotype was detected many times. Antigen specificity is unknown. Findings of the study overall: Some clones that responded turned up in pre-infection memory, which suggests that cross-reactive memory joined in. Contracting clones localized mainly to CM and EM when CD4+ and mainly to EMRA when CD8+. From day 15 to 85, contracting clones were balanced between CD4 and CD8, whereas later expanders leaned toward CD4+.

The germline V gene has CDR1 SGHVS and CDR2 FQNEAQ. V was cut by 2 bases and J by 7 bases, with 14 bases left in between. This CDR3 contains 15 residues. TCRdb fed the 5' RACE reads into MiXCR, producing one record per CDR3 protein. The table shows some 250,000 distinct CDR3 sequences, with more than 15% occurring only once. The chain recombines TRBV7-8 with TRBJ2-2; D remains unclear. Input material: PBMCs or a T cell subset sorted from them (not recorded which). The sequence was obtained from a man in his late teens or twenties who had mild COVID-19 (a few samples of this study predate the infection). Cell type and time point are not known. CDR3 coding DNA: TGTGCCAGCAGCTTATCAGTCCGACCCCACGGGGAGCTGTTTTTT. Protein sequence: CASSLSVRPHGELFF.